This is a list of T cell receptor beta chains from one sample in a study of blood T cell repertoires in COVID-19. Data came from immunoSEQ multiplex PCR; TCRdb stores just in-frame clones and leaves some out. This table holds some 320,000 clones, 87% found once. The sample taken for sequencing was peripheral blood. Receptors originate from a woman between 45 and 65 years old who had recovered from COVID-19. Each CDR3 is given with its conserved first and last residue. The order of the fields is V gene, CDR3 protein.

>TRBV7-2
CASTVVPGAEAFF
>TRBV2
CASRRGQNSDEAFF
>TRBV28
CATSGTGNAIYNSPLHF
>TRBV6-1
CASKAGGRNEQFF
>TRBV9
CASSVTGGTEAFF
>TRBV9
CASSVGGGAYNEQFF
>TRBV6-5
CASSYSSFIQPQHF
>TRBV29-1
CSGTLQGTGGDTQYF
>TRBV28
CASSSPTTEGYTF
>TRBV5-1
CASSEKTGDPSGNTIYF
>TRBV5-6
CASNVGGVGDTQYF
>TRBV28
CASSLALAGKSEQFF
>TRBV5-6
CASSPPTREKLFF
>TRBV30
CAWTRQGAIGYTF
>TRBV30
CAWQGQPNEKLFF
>TRBV5-1
CASNSYDSSGEQYF
>TRBV19
CASSIRGLKETQYF
>TRBV6-5
CASRNPGGQPDTQYF
>TRBV2
CASGGTGAFSDTQYF
>TRBV29-1
CSSASGMRAFF
>TRBV9
CASSVGGGSSYNEQFF
>TRBV7-2
CASSLPGSGTEAFF
>TRBV3-1/TRBV3-2
CASSQGATANYGYTF
>TRBV3-1/TRBV3-2
CASSPRSGTWYGYTF
>TRBV5-6
CASSSGHTDTQYF
>TRBV2
CASSEGRGGAGTF
>TRBV7-2
CASLPPGVWDTQYF
>TRBV6-5
CASRGTGTTNYGYTF
>TRBV12-3/TRBV12-4
CASSWSRHEAFF
>TRBV5-1
CASSPRPGNSEKLFF
>TRBV7-2
CASSSSTGGALYGYTF
>TRBV5-4
CASSQQGAYSPLHF
>TRBV30
CAWSQGAEKLFF
>TRBV28
CASSSGTGEGSGHF
>TRBV29-1
CSAVRDIRYEQYF
>TRBV7-2
CASSSFGQGYKQFF
>TRBV6-2/TRBV6-3
CASSYGTGNTEAFF
>TRBV19
CASRHNWDRGKQPQHF
>TRBV6-2/TRBV6-3
CASSFGQVYTGELFF
>TRBV28
CASSSTGGYTF
>TRBV19
CASSPRGGPSSEQFF
>TRBV6-4
CASQNTGDGYTF
>TRBV5-1
CASSLGGGGQPQHF
>TRBV2
CASSGGAGPTHSPLHF
>TRBV30
CAWSIGGGLFNTEAFF
>TRBV6-1
CASSERAGGGEQFF
>TRBV28
CASSLPWDRGGTEAFF
>TRBV6-5
CASGQGAYGYTF
>TRBV7-2
CASSLINGELFF
>TRBV7-3
CASSLKFRGSYEQYF